Listed below are T cell receptor beta chains from one sample, sequenced in a study of vaccination effects on CD4 cells after COVID-19. These TCRs' antigens remain unknown. The protocol was immunoSEQ multiplex PCR, while the TCRdb copy is restricted to in-frame clones and leaves out a portion. Found here are about 58,000 clones, roughly 80% of them singletons; the top ten hold less than 4%. The material sequenced was CD4+ T cells from PBMCs cultured without peptide, taken before COVID-19 vaccination. These receptors originate from a human donor who received a COVID-19 vaccine. Both conserved end residues are part of each CDR3. The D gene is left open where the match is weak. Clone size appears in some rows only: once, few, many, or a class for an expanded clone.

d_call,clone_size,j_call,v_call,cdr3_nt,cdr3_aa
TRBD1,NA,TRBJ1-2,TRBV5-1,TGCGCCAGCAGCTACCCGGGACAGGCTTTGGATGGCTACACCTTC,CASSYPGQALDGYTF
NA,NA,TRBJ2-6,TRBV5-1,TGCGCCAGCAGCTTGGGCGGTGGTCCGGGGGCCAACGTCCTGACTTTC,CASSLGGGPGANVLTF
TRBD1,NA,TRBJ1-2,TRBV28,TGTGCCAGCGGGACGACAGGGGGTTTTGGAATCTATGGCTACACCTTC,CASGTTGGFGIYGYTF
NA,NA,TRBJ2-5,TRBV7-2,TGTGCCAGCAGCTTAGGTCTAGGGGCCCAAGAGACCCAGTACTTC,CASSLGLGAQETQYF
TRBD1,NA,TRBJ1-1,TRBV6-6,TGTGCCAGCAGTTATGGGACAGGCGGGACTGAAGCTTTCTTT,CASSYGTGGTEAFF
NA,NA,TRBJ2-6,TRBV11-2,TGTGCCAGCAGCTTATCTGGGGCCAACGTCCTGACTTTC,CASSLSGANVLTF
NA,NA,TRBJ2-5,TRBV7-8,TGTGCCAGCAGCTTAGTCCGAGAGACCCAGTACTTC,CASSLVRETQYF
TRBD1,few,TRBJ2-6,TRBV30,TGTGCCTGGTACCGGGACAGGGGGCTTGGGGCCAACGTCCTGACTTTC,CAWYRDRGLGANVLTF
NA,NA,TRBJ1-6,TRBV28,TGTGCCAGCAGTACCCAAGCCCCCAGGGTTTCACCCCTCCACTTT,CASSTQAPRVSPLHF
NA,NA,TRBJ1-2,TRBV4-1,TGCGCCAGCAGCGCCCAAGAGAGGGTCGAGATATATGGCTACACCTTC,CASSAQERVEIYGYTF
TRBD2,NA,TRBJ2-3,TRBV5-1,TGCGCCAGCAAACAAGCGGGGGGGCCGGATACGCAGTATTTT,CASKQAGGPDTQYF
TRBD1,NA,TRBJ1-1,TRBV28,TGTGCCAGCAGCTTCGGACAGGGGTTCGCTGAAGCTTTCTTT,CASSFGQGFAEAFF
TRBD2,few,TRBJ2-3,TRBV5-1,TGCGCCAGCAGGCGGACTAGCGGGATCGGCGATACGCAGTATTTT,CASRRTSGIGDTQYF
TRBD1,NA,TRBJ1-1,TRBV5-1,TGCGCCAGCAGCCGTCCCGGGACAGGAGGGAACACTGAAGCTTTCTTT,CASSRPGTGGNTEAFF
NA,once,TRBJ2-5,TRBV6-4,TGTGCCAGCAGTGTTGTCAGCGCACAAGAGACCCAGTACTTC,CASSVVSAQETQYF
NA,NA,TRBJ2-3,TRBV12-3/TRBV12-4,TGTGCCAGCCGACTATCGGATACGCAGTATTTT,CASRLSDTQYF
TRBD1,NA,TRBJ1-4,TRBV18,TGTGCCAGCTCACCGGGACAGGGGATCGCTAATGAAAAACTGTTTTTT,CASSPGQGIANEKLFF
NA,NA,TRBJ2-2,TRBV7-9,TGTGCCAGCACCCCGACTAGTACCGGGGAGCTGTTTTTT,CASTPTSTGELFF
NA,NA,TRBJ2-1,TRBV19,TGTGCCAGTAGTATAGTTGGCTCCTACAATGAGCAGTTCTTC,CASSIVGSYNEQFF
NA,NA,TRBJ1-2,TRBV4-1,TGCGCCAGCAGCCAAGTATCCGGCGTTGGCTATGGCTACACCTTC,CASSQVSGVGYGYTF
TRBD1,once,TRBJ2-5,TRBV7-2,TGTGCCAACAGCTTAGTCCCGACAGGGCAAGAGACCCAGTACTTC,CANSLVPTGQETQYF
TRBD1,few,TRBJ1-4,TRBV19,TGTGCCAGTAGGGACAGGCCGGAAAAACTGTTTTTT,CASRDRPEKLFF
NA,NA,TRBJ2-5,TRBV11-2,TGTGCCAGCAGCTCGTTCGGGGGAAAAGAGACCCAGTACTTC,CASSSFGGKETQYF
TRBD1,NA,TRBJ1-2,TRBV3-1/TRBV3-2,TGTGCCAGCAGCCATGGGGACAGGGAGGGTAATGGCTACACCTTC,CASSHGDREGNGYTF
TRBD2,once,TRBJ2-3,TRBV2,TGTGCCCGGGGGGGGACTCGTTATGATACGCAGTATTTT,CARGGTRYDTQYF
NA,once,TRBJ1-1,TRBV27,TGTGCCAGCAGGGTGACTGGGACGAACACTGAAGCTTTCTTT,CASRVTGTNTEAFF
NA,once,TRBJ1-3,TRBV6-5,TGTGCCAGCAGTTACACCCCGCGGGGGATGAGGAACACCATATATTTT,CASSYTPRGMRNTIYF
NA,NA,TRBJ2-5,TRBV7-2,TGTGCCAGCAGCTTAACGTGGGGGCCGAAGACCCAGTACTTC,CASSLTWGPKTQYF
TRBD1,NA,TRBJ1-2,TRBV7-2,TGTGCCAGCAGCTCCAGCCAAACAGGGGTAGGGAGCTACACCTTC,CASSSSQTGVGSYTF
NA,NA,TRBJ2-6,TRBV6-2/TRBV6-3,TGTGCCAGCAGCTCCGGGGGCTCTGGGGCCAACGTCCTGACTTTC,CASSSGGSGANVLTF
NA,NA,TRBJ2-5,TRBV11-2,TGTGCCAGCAGCTTAGCTGGGACGGGCCCAAAGACCCAGTACTTC,CASSLAGTGPKTQYF
NA,few,TRBJ1-1,TRBV14,TGTGCCAGCAGCTCCGGGACTTACACTGAAGCTTTCTTT,CASSSGTYTEAFF
NA,NA,TRBJ1-2,TRBV7-8,TGTGCCAGCAGCTTGGACGGCAGCTATGGCTACACCTTC,CASSLDGSYGYTF
NA,few,TRBJ1-2,TRBV5-1,TGCGCCAGCACCCAACAGGGAAACTATGGCTACACCTTC,CASTQQGNYGYTF
TRBD2,NA,TRBJ2-1,TRBV7-9,TGTGCCAGCAGCTTAGACCGGGGGGTCAATGAGCAGTTCTTC,CASSLDRGVNEQFF
NA,NA,TRBJ1-3,TRBV9,TGTGCCAGCAGCGCTGGGGGGGATGGAAACACCATATATTTT,CASSAGGDGNTIYF
TRBD2,NA,TRBJ2-3,TRBV6-2/TRBV6-3,TGTGCCAGCAGTTTAGGGACTAGCGGGGGGCCAGATACGCAGTATTTT,CASSLGTSGGPDTQYF
NA,NA,TRBJ1-6,TRBV5-5,TGTGCCAGCAGCTTTGTATCGCCAGGGTCACCCCTCCACTTT,CASSFVSPGSPLHF
NA,NA,TRBJ1-3,TRBV28,TGTGCCAGCCGGGTTTTCTCTGGAAACACCATATATTTT,CASRVFSGNTIYF
TRBD2,NA,TRBJ2-3,TRBV24-1,TGTGCCACCAGTGAACCTAGCGGGGGCCCGTCCACTACAGATACGCAGTATTTT,CATSEPSGGPSTTDTQYF
TRBD1,NA,TRBJ2-2,TRBV28,TGTGCCAGTAGGACAGGGGGTTTAACCGGGGAGCTGTTTTTT,CASRTGGLTGELFF
NA,NA,TRBJ2-3,TRBV5-1,TGCGCCAGCAGCTTAATTCCGGGCCCCATGGCAGATACGCAGTATTTT,CASSLIPGPMADTQYF
NA,NA,TRBJ1-3,TRBV18,TGTGCCAGCTCACCCCAAACAGGGACTGGAAACACCATATATTTT,CASSPQTGTGNTIYF